This TCR beta chain was observed in a study of blood T cell repertoires in COVID-19. For the study at large: Specimens from acute and convalescent COVID-19 originated in the United States, Italy and Spain. PBMCs, B-cell-depleted T cells, or T cells were the source of the cDNA or gDNA that made up the material.

How the authors handled the data: Amplification with reference gene primers provided the estimates of nucleated cell counts. Assay: immunoSEQ multiplex PCR; the TCRdb copy retains only in-frame clones and omits some. That table gives V, J and clone size, and the DNA gave D and trimming. The profile shows around 180,000 clones, over 80% of them singletons. Trimming removed 0 bases from V and 5 bases from J, with 18 bases in between. Germline CDR1 and CDR2: SGHKS and YYEKEE (reference sequence). CDR3 length equals 17 residues. This clone was seen a handful of times. The chain employs TRBV5-5 and TRBJ2-1; perhaps TRBD2 as D (5 bases). The material sequenced was peripheral blood. The clonotype comes from a woman in her twenties or thirties with acute or convalescent COVID-19. CDR3 region: CASSLVVARMWDNEQFF. Written as DNA, the CDR3 is TGTGCCAGCAGCTTGGTGGTAGCGAGGATGTGGGACAATGAGCAGTTCTTC.